The 15 T cell receptor beta chains below all came from one sample that was sequenced in a study of T cells in Graves' hyperthyroidism and ophthalmopathy (dated by TCRdb to about 2019). The protocol used for the library was multiplex PCR. The run used an Illumina HiSeq 2000. The TCR beta CDR3 regions were amplified from RNA transcripts. The first round of RT-PCR for the TCR CDR3 was performed with the HTBI primer set and the Qiagen OneStep RT-PCR kit. The public reads were run again by TCRdb, first through fastp at Q25 and then through MiXCR, and only productive beta chains were kept. Entries that share a CDR3 protein sequence are merged under the most common genes and DNA. The sample table lists approximately 260,000 distinct CDR3 sequences, roughly 15% of them with a count of one. About 30% of the sample goes to the ten largest clones. Sequencing input: blood. Source of these receptors: a woman aged 45-65 years with Graves' hyperthyroidism that later progressed to Graves' ophthalmopathy.

This clonotype occurred many times. The chain combines TRBV20-1 with TRBJ2-1, with TRBD2 matching over 12 bases. The germline V gene encodes CDR1 DFQATT and CDR2 SNEGSKA (reference sequence). The CDR3 runs 14 residues. V trimming: 0 bases; J trimming: 13 bases; junction bases outside the gene matches: 7. The CDR3 nucleotides read TGCAGTGCTAGAGATATGCTAGCGGGGGGGGCACAGTTCTTC. It translates to CSARDMLAGGAQFF.

As concerns this clonotype: A much larger clone differs from this one at a single base, so this may be a read error. In DNA form, the CDR3 reads TGTGCCAGCAGTCCACTGGCCCACTCTGGGGCCAACGTCCTGACTTTC. Amino acids: CASSPLAHSGANVLTF. The chain carries TRBV28 and TRBJ2-6; no reliable D call. CDR1 MDHEN and CDR2 SYDVKM come from the germline V gene. There are 16 residues in the CDR3. Between the trimmed V and J ends, which lost 5 bases and 0 bases, there was a span of 11 bases.

This clonotype was found many times. J is TRBJ1-4 and V is TRBV2; no firm D call. With 6 bases removed from V and 7 bases from J, the gap between germline ends came to 15 bases. Germline V gives CDR1 SNHLY, CDR2 FYNNEI. The CDR3 consists of 14 residues. CDR3 DNA sequence: TGTGCCAGCAGCCAAGGGCACAACGGTGAAAAACTGTTTTTT. This sequence encodes CASSQGHNGEKLFF.

This clonotype has just a few counts. This sequence may be a read error, since a much larger clone differs from it by one base. The chain combines TRBV28 with TRBJ1-1; maybe TRBD1 (5 bases). V gave up 8 bases and J gave up 3 bases, with 13 bases separating them. Germline V gives CDR1 MDHEN, CDR2 SYDVKM. CDR3 size: 13 residues. This CDR3 reads CASPTGRYTEAFF. The DNA for the CDR3 is TGTGCCAGCCCAACAGGACGGTACACTGAAGCTTTCTTT.

This clonotype was detected many times. The chain carries TRBV27 and TRBJ2-1; D is unclear. V lost 2 bases and J lost 2, with 16 bases in between. CDR1 and CDR2 from the germline V gene are MNHEY and SMNVEV (reference sequence). This CDR3 contains 17 residues. The DNA of the CDR3 is TGTGCCAGCAGTTTAATGGCCGTTACTCAACCCTACAATGAGCAGTTCTTC. Encoded protein: CASSLMAVTQPYNEQFF.

At least ten counts were recorded for this clonotype. The chain carries TRBV2 and TRBJ2-1; 14 bases map to TRBD2. The CDR3 has 16 amino acids. In germline, CDR1 is SNHLY, CDR2 FYNNEI. The trim removed 6 bases at V and 7 bases at J, leaving 8 bases unmatched. DNA for the CDR3: TGTGCCAGCAGCCCCGGACTAGCGGGAGGAGGGAATGAGCAGTTCTTC. It translates to CASSPGLAGGGNEQFF. The complete variable domain, with remaining parts taken from reference TRBV2 and TRBJ2-1, reads EPEVTQTPSHQVTQMGQEVILRCVPISNHLYFYWYRQILGQKVEFLVSFYNNEISEKSEIFDDQFSVERPDGSNFTLKIRSTKLEDSAMYFCASSPGLAGGGNEQFFGPGTRLTVL.

This clonotype has a count of ten or more. The rearrangement joins TRBV28 to TRBJ1-5, with unresolved D. Germline assignment: CDR1 MDHEN and CDR2 SYDVKM. The V end was cut by 6 bases, the J end by 5 bases, with 8 bases between. The CDR3 contains 12 residues. CDR3 coding DNA: TGTGCCAGCAGGCGCCTAGATCAGCCCCAGCATTTT. It codes for CASRRLDQPQHF. The full variable domain, its missing parts supplied by reference TRBV28 and TRBJ1-5, is DVKVTQSSRYLVKRTGEKVFLECVQDMDHENMFWYRQDPGLGLRLIYFSYDVKMKEKGDIPEGYSVSREKKERFSLILESASTNQTSMYLCASRRLDQPQHFGDGTRLSIL.

This clonotype appeared many times. The V call is TRBV28, the J call TRBJ1-1; the D gene is possibly TRBD1 (5 bases). The V end lost 3 bases, the J end lost 6 bases, and 20 bases lay between the germline ends. Germline V gene lookup returns CDR1 MDHEN and CDR2 SYDVKM. The CDR3 covers 16 residues. The CDR3 reads CASSFMSNPAGPEAFF. As DNA, the CDR3 is TGTGCCAGCAGTTTTATGTCTAATCCGGCAGGGCCTGAAGCTTTCTTT.

On this clonotype: A much larger clone is a single base away; this may be a read error. The genes are TRBV7-9 and TRBJ1-1; no clear D gene. The CDR3 totals 15 residues. The V end was cut by 5 bases, the J end by 3 bases, with 16 bases between. Germline CDR1 and CDR2: SEHNR and FQNEAQ (reference sequence). CDR3 sequence: CASSPKQTSYTEAFF. For the CDR3, the DNA is TGTGCCAGCAGCCCGAAACAGACGTCGTACACTGAAGCTTTCTTT.

This clonotype was observed at least ten times. The gene calls are TRBV28 and TRBJ2-1; TRBD2 matches 7 bases. The V gene's germline CDR1 is MDHEN and CDR2 SYDVKM. This CDR3 has 17 residues. With V trimmed by 1 base and J by 0 bases, 6 bases remained unmatched. CDR3 in DNA: TGTGCCAGCAGTTTATTCTCTAGCGGAGGCTCCTACAATGAGCAGTTCTTC. Translation gives CASSLFSSGGSYNEQFF.

This clonotype occurred many times. The V call is TRBV12-3 or TRBV12-4, the J call TRBJ1-5; D may be TRBD1 (6 bases). The CDR3 is 15 amino acids. The ends were cut back, 3 bases at V and 6 bases at J, with 15 bases in the middle. The CDR3 spells CASSFRTGRGQPQHF. The CDR3 DNA is TGTGCCAGCAGTTTTAGAACAGGGAGGGGTCAGCCCCAGCATTTT.

This clonotype has at least ten counts. This chain connects TRBV20-1 to TRBJ2-1, with TRBD2 as a possible D gene (5 bases). Trimming cost V 3 bases and J 3 bases, with 12 bases left between them. There are 14 residues in the CDR3. From germline, CDR1 is DFQATT and CDR2 SNEGSKA (reference sequence). The CDR3 DNA is TGCAGTGCTAGGGCGAGAGAGGGCTACAATGAGCAGTTCTTC. Translation gives CSARAREGYNEQFF.

This clonotype has more than one count but fewer than ten. V gene TRBV9 combines with J gene TRBJ1-1, with unresolved D. This CDR3 spans 14 amino acids. Germline-derived CDR1 and CDR2 are SGDLS and YYNGEE. Trimming left V 3 bases short and J 1 base short, with 10 bases between. CDR3 nucleotide sequence: TGTGCCAGCAGCGCAGAACCGGGGAACACTGAAGCTTTCTTT. It translates to CASSAEPGNTEAFF.

This clonotype occurred many times. The V call is TRBV7-3, the J call TRBJ2-1; 8 bases line up with TRBD1. The trim removed 2 bases at V and 14 bases at J, leaving 5 bases unmatched. Germline CDR1 is SGHTA and CDR2 is FQGTGA. CDR3 size: 12 residues. In DNA, the CDR3 is TGTGCCAGCAGCTTACTAGGGGGACAGGAGTTCTTC. This gives the protein CASSLLGGQEFF. Complete variable domain (other parts from reference TRBV7-3 and TRBJ2-1): GAGVSQTPSNKVTEKGKYVELRCDPISGHTALYWYRQSLGQGPEFLIYFQGTGAADDSGLPNDRFFAVRPEGSVSTLKIQRTERGDSAVYLCASSLLGGQEFFGPGTRLTVL.

This clonotype has just a few counts. The V call is TRBV24-1, the J call TRBJ2-5, with TRBD1 identical over 7 bases. The length of the CDR3 is 14 residues. V trimming: 9 bases; J trimming: 5 bases; junction bases outside the gene matches: 11. Germline V gives CDR1 KGHDR, CDR2 SFDVKD. The DNA of the CDR3 is TGTGCCACCGGCGGAACAGGGGCTATCGAGACCCAGTACTTC. Translating it yields CATGGTGAIETQYF.